One sample yielded the 27 T cell receptor beta chains listed below, sequenced in a study of T cell responses to AZD1222 COVID-19 vaccine. Repertoires were generated with immunoSEQ multiplex PCR, while TCRdb's copy carries only in-frame clones and drops some. Among about 180,000 clones listed, around 88% were seen once. The starting material was peripheral blood, obtained 28 days after the second AZD1222 dose. Receptors originate from an adult who received the AZD1222 COVID-19 vaccine.

The V and J genes are TRBV19 and TRBJ2-5; D may correspond to TRBD1 or TRBD2 (5 bases each). The V gene's germline CDR1 is LNHDA and CDR2 SQIVND (reference sequence). V was cut by 0 bases and J by 7 bases, with 6 bases left in between. CDR3 length equals 12 residues. CDR3 loop: CASSIEGRTQYF. In DNA, the CDR3 is TGTGCCAGTAGTATAGAGGGACGGACCCAGTACTTC.

This clone was seen a handful of times. The chain is built from TRBV10-3 and TRBJ1-1, with D unresolved. The V end lost 6 bases, the J end lost 6 bases, and 11 bases lay between the germline ends. The CDR3 extends over 12 amino acids. Germline V CDR1 and CDR2: ENHRY, SYGVKD. DNA for the CDR3: TGTGCCATCAGGGAAGGACGGGCTGAAGCTTTCTTT. Protein product: CAIREGRAEAFF.

The chain has TRBV5-1 and TRBJ2-2, with 11 nucleotides matching TRBD2. The germline V gene has CDR1 SGHRS and CDR2 YFSETQ. The CDR3 spans 18 residues. After removal of 4 bases from V and 0 bases from J, the junction contained 8 bases not matched to a gene. In DNA, the CDR3 is TGCGCCAGCAGCCCAAGACTAGCGGGGTCCGCGAACACCGGGGAGCTGTTTTTT. Its protein is CASSPRLAGSANTGELFF.

This clone was seen once. The chain couples TRBV10-3 to TRBJ2-7; the match to TRBD2 covers 11 bases. Germline V lookup: CDR1 ENHRY, CDR2 SYGVKD. The CDR3 runs to 15 residues. J gave up 10 bases and V 8 bases, and 16 bases lay outside the gene matches. The CDR3, as DNA: TGTGCCATCCAACGTACAGTGACTAGCGGGGCCCGTCAGTACTTC. Encoded protein: CAIQRTVTSGARQYF.

The genes are TRBV19 and TRBJ1-5; D remains unclear. Trimming cost V 8 bases and J 1 base, with 15 bases left between them. There are 15 residues in the CDR3. Looked up from germline, CDR1 is LNHDA and CDR2 is SQIVND (reference sequence). DNA of the CDR3: TGTGCCAGTCGAGTGAAATGGGAGAGCAATCAGCCCCAGCATTTT. Its protein is CASRVKWESNQPQHF.

The chain recombines TRBV14 with TRBJ1-2; D remains ambiguous. Trimming cost V 1 base and J 7 bases, with 7 bases left between them. The CDR3 spans 12 residues. The germline CDR1 and CDR2 sequences are SGHDN and FVKESK. CDR3 nucleotide sequence: TGTGCCAGCAGCCAAGCGCGGGGTGGCTACACCTTC. This gives the protein CASSQARGGYTF.

A few counts support this clone. The chain has TRBV15 and TRBJ1-1; D may be TRBD1 (6 bases). Germline V lookup: CDR1 LNHNV, CDR2 YYDKDF (reference sequence). The CDR3 loop spans 14 amino acids. Trimming cost V 4 bases and J 6 bases, with 15 bases left between them. Here the CDR3 DNA reads TGTGCCACCAGCATCAACAGGGTGGGTGCTGAAGCTTTCTTT. It yields the protein CATSINRVGAEAFF.

This chain uses TRBV5-4 with TRBJ2-1, with 9 bases identical to TRBD2. In germline, CDR1 is SGHNT, CDR2 YYREEE (reference sequence). This CDR3 has 15 amino acids. V shed 2 bases, J shed 7 bases, and the junction held 7 bases outside the gene matches. CDR3 sequence reads: CASSFGLAGLNEQFF. The CDR3 DNA follows: TGTGCCAGCAGCTTCGGGCTAGCGGGGTTAAATGAGCAGTTCTTC.

This sequence joins TRBV3-1 (or the pseudogene TRBV3-2) and TRBJ2-3; D may correspond to TRBD1 or TRBD2 (5 bases each). Germline CDR1 LGHDT, CDR2 YNNKEL (reference sequence). Trimming left V 0 bases short and J 4 bases short, with 8 bases between. This CDR3 comprises 14 residues. CDR3 amino acids: CASSQDVGADTQYF. The CDR3 nucleotides are TGTGCCAGCAGCCAAGACGTGGGGGCAGATACGCAGTATTTT.

This clone was counted between two and nine times. The V and J genes are TRBV5-4 and TRBJ2-7; TRBD1 matches at 8 bases. Germline CDR1 is SGHNT and CDR2 is YYREEE (reference sequence). The J segment lost 5 bases and the V segment lost 4 bases, leaving 8 bases of the junction unmatched. This CDR3 region has 14 residues. CDR3 DNA sequence: TGTGCCAGCAGCCCCCTCGGGACAGGTAACGAGCAGTACTTC. Amino acid sequence: CASSPLGTGNEQYF.

V gene TRBV5-1 combines with J gene TRBJ2-5; D might be TRBD1 (6 bases). The CDR3 covers 16 residues. Germline assignment: CDR1 SGHRS and CDR2 YFSETQ. Trimming pared 0 bases from V and 4 bases from J, leaving 16 bases between. The CDR3: CASSLDIQGRVETQYF. CDR3 in DNA: TGCGCCAGCAGCTTGGATATACAGGGCCGTGTAGAGACCCAGTACTTC. Drawing the rest from reference TRBV5-1 and TRBJ2-5, the complete variable domain is KAGVTQTPRYLIKTRGQQVTLSCSPISGHRSVSWYQQTPGQGLQFLFEYFSETQRNKGNFPGRFSGRQFSNSRSEMNVSTLELGDSALYLCASSLDIQGRVETQYFGPGTRLLVL.

The V and J genes are TRBV7-6 and TRBJ1-5; D may be TRBD1 (6 bases). V gave up 3 bases and J gave up 3 bases, with 12 bases separating them. CDR3 length: 15 residues. From germline, CDR1 is SGHVS and CDR2 FNYEAQ. The CDR3 sequence: CASSFGTGYNQPQHF. For the CDR3, the DNA is TGTGCCAGCAGCTTCGGTACAGGGTACAATCAGCCCCAGCATTTT.

The chain has TRBV27 and TRBJ1-1; D not certain. Trimming stripped 0 bases from V and 6 bases from J, with 14 bases between. CDR1 is MNHEY and CDR2 is SMNVEV in the germline V gene (reference sequence). CDR3 length: 15 amino acids. The CDR3 loop is CASSLSMLGLAEAFF. The CDR3 DNA is TGTGCCAGCAGTTTATCGATGTTAGGGCTGGCTGAAGCTTTCTTT.

The chain combines TRBV6-1 with TRBJ1-3; D is unclear. V shed 3 bases and J shed 3 bases, with 12 bases lying between them. The CDR3 runs to 15 residues. Germline CDR1 is MNHNS and CDR2 is SASEGT. The CDR3 sequence is CASSERVLFGNTIYF. The CDR3 DNA reads TGTGCCAGCAGTGAGAGGGTTTTGTTTGGAAACACCATATATTTT.

This clone appeared a single time. The chain uses TRBV27 and TRBJ1-2; perhaps TRBD1 as D (6 bases). The CDR3 spans 14 residues. Between the trimmed V and J ends, which lost 6 bases and 7 bases, there was a span of 18 bases. The germline V gene has CDR1 MNHEY and CDR2 SMNVEV (reference sequence). CDR3 DNA: TGTGCCAGCAGCGGCCTAGGGGGGGCTATTGGCTACACCTTC. Residues: CASSGLGGAIGYTF.

This rearrangement joins TRBV18 to TRBJ2-1; a possible D gene is TRBD1 (6 bases). Trimming removed 6 bases from V and 6 bases from J, with 15 bases in between. CDR1 is KGHSH and CDR2 is LQKENI in the germline V gene. CDR3 size: 14 residues. The CDR3: CASSPTGNSNEQFF. The CDR3 DNA follows: TGTGCCAGCTCGCCTACAGGGAACAGCAATGAGCAGTTCTTC.

The genes are TRBV5-6 and TRBJ1-4, with TRBD1 identical over 7 bases. Germline values: CDR1 SGHDT, CDR2 YYEEEE. CDR3 length: 14 amino acids. V lost 1 base to trimming and J lost 7 bases; unmatched junction nucleotides: 4. The CDR3 region has the DNA TGTGCCAGCAGCTTGACTACAGGGGTTGAAAAACTGTTTTTT. Translation: CASSLTTGVEKLFF.

The chain is built from TRBV5-1 and TRBJ1-2; TRBD1 might be the D (6 bases). Germline CDR1 SGHRS, CDR2 YFSETQ. The CDR3 length is 14 residues. V was trimmed by 2 bases and J by 6 bases, leaving 14 bases between them. CDR3 amino acids: CASSFRAGDHGYTF. The CDR3 coding sequence is TGCGCCAGCAGCTTCCGCGCAGGGGATCATGGCTACACCTTC.

The chain combines TRBV7-9 with TRBJ1-1, with D hard to call. V lost 1 base and J 1 base, leaving 7 bases between the germline ends. CDR1 and CDR2 (germline): SEHNR, FQNEAQ (reference sequence). The CDR3 has 14 amino acids. CDR3 in amino acids: CASSLGKGNTEAFF. The DNA for the CDR3 is TGTGCCAGCAGCTTAGGGAAGGGGAACACTGAAGCTTTCTTT.

The genes are TRBV7-3 and TRBJ2-1; 12 nucleotides agree with TRBD2. Trimming took 1 base from V and 8 from J; bases not matched to a gene: 15. Germline CDR1 SGHTA, CDR2 FQGTGA. The CDR3 contains 19 residues. CDR3 DNA sequence: TGTGCCAGCAGCTTAAGGGCTAGCGGGGGGGCCGAGGGTTCCCATGAGCAGTTCTTC. Amino acids: CASSLRASGGAEGSHEQFF.

This clone showed up just once. The chain is built from TRBV6-5 and TRBJ1-6, with 8 bases that match TRBD1. This CDR3 region has 14 residues. The germline V gene has CDR1 MNHEY and CDR2 SVGAGI. The V gene end was trimmed by 8 bases and the J gene end by 12 bases; junction bases not matched to a gene: 12. CDR3: CASGLGQAFGPLHF. The DNA of the CDR3 is TGTGCCAGCGGGTTGGGACAGGCATTTGGACCCCTCCACTTT.

The count of this clone is one. The chain recombines TRBV7-9 with TRBJ2-2; possible D gene TRBD1, 5 bases. CDR1 is SEHNR, CDR2 FQNEAQ, per germline (reference sequence). This CDR3 has 18 amino acids. Between the trimmed V and J ends, which lost 5 bases and 2 bases, there was a span of 21 bases. CDR3 bases: TGTGCCAGCAGCCCCTCGACAGCACACCCCACTAACACCGGGGAGCTGTTTTTT. Protein sequence: CASSPSTAHPTNTGELFF. Full variable domain (missing parts from reference TRBV7-9 and TRBJ2-2): DTGVSQNPRHKITKRGQNVTFRCDPISEHNRLYWYRQTLGQGPEFLTYFQNEAQLEKSRLLSDRFSAERPKGSFSTLEIQRTEQGDSAMYLCASSPSTAHPTNTGELFFGEGSRLTVL.

The V call is TRBV5-1, the J call TRBJ2-7; D is tentatively TRBD1 or TRBD2 (5 bases each). The CDR3 sequence is 11 residues long. In germline, CDR1 is SGHRS, CDR2 YFSETQ. The V and J ends lost 5 bases and 5 bases respectively, with 8 bases between them. The CDR3 sequence: CASSGGNEQYF. In DNA form, the CDR3 reads TGCGCCAGCAGTGGGGGAAACGAGCAGTACTTC.

CDR3 protein: CASSPLTVNTEAFF. The CDR3 DNA is TGTGCCAGCAGCCCCCTGACTGTGAACACTGAAGCTTTCTTT. The chain is built from TRBV9 and TRBJ1-1; the D is unclear. Trimming took off 4 bases at V and 0 bases at J, with 10 bases between the two ends. The CDR3 extends over 14 amino acids. CDR1 and CDR2 from the germline V gene are SGDLS and YYNGEE.

The V gene is TRBV9, the J gene TRBJ1-6; D is ambiguous. The germline gives CDR1 SGDLS, CDR2 YYNGEE. The CDR3 has 16 amino acids. Trimming cost V 4 bases and J 5 bases, with 16 bases left between them. The CDR3 protein is CASSSMAWQDNSPLHF. The CDR3 DNA sequence: TGTGCCAGCAGCTCTATGGCGTGGCAGGATAATTCACCCCTCCACTTT.

The chain employs TRBV10-3 and TRBJ1-5; TRBD1 might be the D (5 bases). This CDR3 spans 15 amino acids. Trimming left V 4 bases short and J 10 bases short, with 20 bases between. The germline V gene encodes CDR1 ENHRY and CDR2 SYGVKD. CDR3 residues: CAISVLGTETFPQHF. CDR3 in DNA: TGTGCCATCAGTGTCTTGGGGACCGAGACGTTTCCCCAGCATTTT.

This clone came up a few times. This chain joins TRBV11-2 and TRBJ1-2, with 9 bases aligning to TRBD1. J gave up 5 bases and V 5 bases, and 3 bases lay outside the gene matches. CDR3 length: 13 residues. Germline lookup yields CDR1 SGHAT and CDR2 FQNNGV. CDR3 DNA sequence: TGTGCCAGCAGCGACGGACAGGGGTATGGCTACACCTTC. Translating gives CASSDGQGYGYTF.